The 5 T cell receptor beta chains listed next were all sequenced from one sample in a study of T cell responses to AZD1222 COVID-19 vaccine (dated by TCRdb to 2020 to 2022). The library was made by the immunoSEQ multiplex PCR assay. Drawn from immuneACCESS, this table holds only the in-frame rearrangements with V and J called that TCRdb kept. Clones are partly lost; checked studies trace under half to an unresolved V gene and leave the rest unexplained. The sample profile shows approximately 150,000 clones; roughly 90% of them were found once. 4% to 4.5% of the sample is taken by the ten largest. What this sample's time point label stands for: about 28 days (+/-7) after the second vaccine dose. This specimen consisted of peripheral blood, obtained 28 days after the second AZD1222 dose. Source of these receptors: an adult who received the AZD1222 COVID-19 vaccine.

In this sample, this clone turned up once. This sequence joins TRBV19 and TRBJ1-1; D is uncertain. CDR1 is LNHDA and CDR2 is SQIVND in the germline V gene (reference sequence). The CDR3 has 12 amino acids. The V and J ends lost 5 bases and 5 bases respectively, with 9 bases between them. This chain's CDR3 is CASSRLDTEAFF. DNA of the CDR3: TGTGCCAGTAGTCGACTGGATACTGAAGCTTTCTTT.

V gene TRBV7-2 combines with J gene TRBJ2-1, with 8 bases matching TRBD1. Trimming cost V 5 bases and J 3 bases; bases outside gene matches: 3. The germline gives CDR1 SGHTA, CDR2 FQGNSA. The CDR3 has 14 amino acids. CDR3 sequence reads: CASSPTGDYNEQFF. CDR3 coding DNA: TGTGCCAGCAGCCCGACAGGGGACTACAATGAGCAGTTCTTC.

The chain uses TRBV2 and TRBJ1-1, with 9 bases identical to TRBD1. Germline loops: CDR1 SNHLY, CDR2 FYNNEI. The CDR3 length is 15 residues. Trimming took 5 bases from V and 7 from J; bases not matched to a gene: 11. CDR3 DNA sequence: TGTGCCAGCAGTTTAACCGGGACAGGGACCTTTGAAGCTTTCTTT. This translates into CASSLTGTGTFEAFF.

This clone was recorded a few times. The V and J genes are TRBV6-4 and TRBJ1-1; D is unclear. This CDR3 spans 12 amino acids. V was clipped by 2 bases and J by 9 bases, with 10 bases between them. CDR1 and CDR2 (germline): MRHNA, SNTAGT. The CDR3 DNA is TGTGCCAGCAGTGACGTAGGAGGTCAAGCTTTCTTT. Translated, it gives CASSDVGGQAFF.

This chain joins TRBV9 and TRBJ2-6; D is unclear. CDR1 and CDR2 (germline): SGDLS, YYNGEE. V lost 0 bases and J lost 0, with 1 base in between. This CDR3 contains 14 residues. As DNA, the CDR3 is TGTGCCAGCAGCGTAGACTCTGGGGCCAACGTCCTGACTTTC. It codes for CASSVDSGANVLTF.